These 31 T cell receptor beta chains were sequenced from one sample in a study of CD8+ T cells in alopecia areata. Both peripheral blood and punch biopsies of lesional scalp skin were obtained from patients who had alopecia areata. Extraction of RNA preceded its reverse transcription into cDNA, which served as the sequencing template. Some clones are missing from TCRdb's copy, which holds only in-frame ones; the method was immunoSEQ multiplex PCR. The sample records over 15,000 clones, around 62% being singletons. This specimen was skin, taken at week 0. The receptors were sampled from a human donor with alopecia areata.

This clone was counted a single time. An end of the junction differs from the germline gene, which may be a read error. The V and J genes are TRBV7-7 and TRBJ2-2, with D tentatively TRBD2 (5 bases). The CDR3 is made up of 14 amino acids. Germline CDR1 reads SSHAT; CDR2 reads FNYEAQ (reference sequence). The CDR3 spells CASSTSGITGELFF. The CDR3 bases are TGTGCTAGCAGCACGTCCGGGATTACCGGGGAGCTGTTTTTT.

The chain recombines TRBV18 with TRBJ2-5; D possibly corresponds to TRBD1 (6 bases). This CDR3 region has 15 residues. Between the trimmed V and J ends, which lost 1 base and 3 bases, there was a span of 12 bases. Looked up from germline, CDR1 is KGHSH and CDR2 is LQKENI. The chain's CDR3 is CASSPQWGHKETQYF. As DNA, the CDR3 is TGTGCCAGCTCACCACAGTGGGGGCACAAAGAGACCCAGTACTTC.

CDR3 sequence reads: CASSTTPGQPEAFF. CDR3 DNA sequence: TGTGCCAGCAGCACAACTCCGGGACAACCTGAAGCTTTCTTT. This chain links TRBV7-2 with TRBJ1-1; a possible D gene is TRBD1 (6 bases). This CDR3 has 14 residues. V was pared by 5 bases and J by 6 bases, with 16 bases between. Germline CDR1 reads SGHTA; CDR2 reads FQGNSA.

This chain connects TRBV27 to TRBJ2-2, with 12 positions matching TRBD2. After removal of 6 bases from V and 7 bases from J, the junction contained 9 bases not matched to a gene. The CDR3 runs to 16 residues. Germline CDR1 and CDR2: MNHEY and SMNVEV (reference sequence). The CDR3 here is CASRYLAGGPDGELFF. In DNA form, the CDR3 reads TGTGCCAGCAGATATCTAGCGGGGGGGCCGGACGGGGAGCTGTTTTTT.

The J gene is TRBJ2-5, the V gene TRBV2; D not certain. The CDR3 consists of 13 residues. Germline CDR1 and CDR2: SNHLY and FYNNEI. The V end was cut by 3 bases, the J end by 6 bases, with 11 bases between. The CDR3 DNA is TGTGCCAGCAGTGACCCCTTGATGCAGACCCAGTACTTC. Translation: CASSDPLMQTQYF.

The chain has TRBV11-2 and TRBJ2-1, with 11 bases fitting TRBD2. With V trimmed by 3 bases and J by 8 bases, 6 bases remained unmatched. The CDR3 sequence is 15 residues long. Looked up from germline, CDR1 is SGHAT and CDR2 is FQNNGV. In nucleotides, the CDR3 is TGTGCCAGCAGCTTTGGTAGCGGGGGGGGCTATGAGCAGTTCTTC. Protein: CASSFGSGGGYEQFF.

Written as DNA, the CDR3 is TGCGCCAGCAGCTCTCCCGGACACCGCTCCTACGAGCAGTACTTC. Translation: CASSSPGHRSYEQYF. The chain joins TRBV5-1 to TRBJ2-7, with D maybe TRBD1 (5 bases). Germline values: CDR1 SGHRS, CDR2 YFSETQ. V dropped 3 bases and J dropped 0 bases, with 13 bases sitting between them. The length of the CDR3 is 15 residues.

The chain has TRBV6-5 and TRBJ2-1; 10 bases match TRBD2. This CDR3 region has 16 residues. Trimming at V came to 4 bases and at J to 0 bases, leaving 3 bases not matched to a gene. Germline V gene sequence: CDR1 MNHEY, CDR2 SVGAGI. CDR3 sequence (DNA): TGTGCCAGCAGTTTTAGCGGGGGGAGCTCCTACAATGAGCAGTTCTTC. Its translation: CASSFSGGSSYNEQFF.

V and J are TRBV5-5 and TRBJ1-6; D gene ambiguous. Germline V gives CDR1 SGHKS, CDR2 YYEKEE (reference sequence). The CDR3 totals 12 residues. The V and J ends lost 0 bases and 8 bases respectively, with 3 bases between them. The CDR3 is CASSLVYSPLHF. CDR3 sequence (DNA): TGTGCCAGCAGCTTGGTTTATTCACCCCTCCACTTT.

The J gene is TRBJ2-5, the V gene TRBV6-6; no firm D call. The V end was cut by 5 bases, the J end by 0 bases, with 13 bases between. The germline gives CDR1 MNHNY, CDR2 SVGAGI (reference sequence). The CDR3 is made up of 15 amino acids. The CDR3 sequence is CASSRYWQNQETQYF. In DNA, the CDR3 is TGTGCCAGCAGTCGATACTGGCAGAACCAAGAGACCCAGTACTTC.

This sequence joins TRBV10-3 and TRBJ1-6; 7 bases fit TRBD1. The J segment lost 8 bases and the V segment lost 4 bases, leaving 2 bases of the junction unmatched. This CDR3 has 13 amino acids. Germline CDR1 and CDR2: ENHRY and SYGVKD. The CDR3 reads CAISAGGDSPLHF. The CDR3 DNA reads TGTGCCATCAGTGCAGGGGGGGATTCACCCCTCCACTTT.

This clone has only one observation. This sequence joins TRBV7-9 and TRBJ2-7; D ambiguous. CDR3 length equals 12 residues. CDR1 and CDR2 from the germline V gene are SEHNR and FQNEAQ (reference sequence). V dropped 4 bases and J dropped 4 bases, with 8 bases sitting between them. In nucleotides, the CDR3 is TGTGCCAGCAGCTCCCTCGGGTACGAGCAGTACTTC. Protein product: CASSSLGYEQYF.

This clone was picked up one time. DNA for the CDR3: TGCGCCAGCAGCCAGCGGGGCAACTCCTACAATGAGCAGTTCTTC. It encodes CASSQRGNSYNEQFF. V gene TRBV4-3 combines with J gene TRBJ2-1, with a tentative D call TRBD2 (6 bases). CDR3 length: 15 residues. Trimming took off 3 bases at V and 0 bases at J, with 9 bases between the two ends. Germline assignment: CDR1 LGHNA and CDR2 YSLEER.

CDR3: CASSLAHPLAVAYNEQFF. In nucleotides, the CDR3 is TGTGCCAGCAGCTTAGCGCATCCCCTAGCGGTCGCCTACAATGAGCAGTTCTTC. The genes are TRBV7-8 and TRBJ2-1; 7 nucleotides agree with TRBD2. Germline assignment: CDR1 SGHVS and CDR2 FQNEAQ. Trimming took 0 bases from V and 2 from J; bases not matched to a gene: 10. This CDR3 has 18 amino acids.

The V call is TRBV7-2, the J call TRBJ2-3; 7 bases match TRBD2. CDR1 and CDR2 from the germline V gene are SGHTA and FQGNSA. J was trimmed by 3 bases and V by 2 bases; bases with no gene match: 5. This CDR3 is 15 amino acids long. CDR3: CASSLNGGGTDTQYF. The CDR3 region has the DNA TGTGCCAGCAGCTTAAATGGGGGAGGGACAGATACGCAGTATTTT.

The rearrangement uses TRBV11-3 and TRBJ2-1; D tentatively fits TRBD1 or TRBD2 (6 bases each). Germline-derived CDR1 and CDR2 are SGHNT and YENEEA. V was trimmed by 1 base and J by 7 bases, leaving 14 bases between them. CDR3 length equals 15 residues. DNA of the CDR3: TGTGCCAGCAGCTTAGGGGGGGCGATAGGGAATGAGCAGTTCTTC. The encoded protein is CASSLGGAIGNEQFF.

V is TRBV5-1 and J is TRBJ2-7, with no clear D. CDR1 is SGHRS, CDR2 YFSETQ, per germline. V was shortened by 0 bases and J by 3 bases, with 16 bases between the two germline ends. The CDR3 contains 16 residues. CDR3 sequence: CASSLDPIEEGYEQYF. For the CDR3, the DNA is TGCGCCAGCAGCTTGGACCCCATAGAGGAAGGCTACGAGCAGTACTTC.

The chain employs TRBV6-1 and TRBJ2-5, with unresolved D. This CDR3 comprises 14 residues. The V gene lost 2 bases and the J gene lost 5 bases, with 12 bases spanning the gap. Germline CDR1 MNHNS, CDR2 SASEGT. The CDR3 bases are TGTGCCAGCAGTGAAATGGTATTAGGGGAGACCCAGTACTTC. Protein sequence: CASSEMVLGETQYF.

This clone showed up just a few times. The chain recombines TRBV4-1 with TRBJ2-5; D uncertain. The CDR3 totals 13 residues. V was trimmed by 0 bases and J by 5 bases, leaving 7 bases between them. The V gene's germline CDR1 is MGHRA and CDR2 YSYEKL. CDR3 bases: TGCGCCAGCAGCCAAGATATGAGGGAGACCCAGTACTTC. As protein: CASSQDMRETQYF.

The chain recombines TRBV5-1 with TRBJ1-4; the match to TRBD1 covers 10 bases. CDR1 is SGHRS, CDR2 YFSETQ, per germline. After removal of 4 bases from V and 7 bases from J, the junction contained 4 bases not matched to a gene. This CDR3 region has 14 residues. The CDR3 here is CASSPGTGVEKLFF. CDR3 nucleotide sequence: TGCGCCAGCAGCCCCGGGACAGGGGTTGAAAAACTGTTTTTT.

V usage is TRBV11-2 and J usage is TRBJ2-5, with D perhaps matching TRBD2 (6 bases). The CDR3 length is 15 residues. Trimming pared 0 bases from V and 11 bases from J, leaving 19 bases between. From germline, CDR1 is SGHAT and CDR2 FQNNGV. CDR3 nucleotide sequence: TGTGCCAGCAGCTTAGACCTCACCGGGGGTGTAGAGCAGTACTTC. Translating it yields CASSLDLTGGVEQYF.

The chain employs TRBV7-8 and TRBJ2-7; D is ambiguous. Germline CDR1 is SGHVS and CDR2 is FQNEAQ. Trimming stripped 1 base from V and 3 bases from J, with 16 bases between. The CDR3 contains 16 residues. The CDR3 is CASSLVNSLLGYEQYF. The CDR3 coding sequence is TGTGCCAGCAGCTTAGTTAACAGCCTTCTGGGCTACGAGCAGTACTTC.

V gene TRBV15 combines with J gene TRBJ2-1, with unresolved D. Germline-derived CDR1 and CDR2 are LNHNV and YYDKDF (reference sequence). The CDR3 is 17 amino acids. V lost 0 bases, J lost 6 bases, and 18 bases lay in between. The CDR3 sequence: CATSRDKTVLVGNEQFF. The DNA of the CDR3 is TGTGCCACCAGCAGAGATAAGACGGTGTTAGTGGGCAATGAGCAGTTCTTC.

J is TRBJ1-3 and V is TRBV7-2; a possible D gene is TRBD1 (5 bases). This CDR3 is 16 amino acids long. Germline assignment: CDR1 SGHTA and CDR2 FQGNSA. V lost 1 base and J lost 4, with 14 bases in between. The CDR3 protein is CASSLVGGDFGNTIYF. The CDR3 DNA is TGTGCCAGCAGCTTAGTGGGGGGAGATTTCGGAAACACCATATATTTT.

The chain carries TRBV7-2 and TRBJ2-2; 7 bases match TRBD2. V lost 5 bases to trimming and J lost 5 bases; unmatched junction nucleotides: 17. The CDR3 covers 18 residues. Germline V gives CDR1 SGHTA, CDR2 FQGNSA. CDR3: CASSPARVRTSFTGELFF. DNA for the CDR3: TGTGCCAGCAGCCCAGCCAGAGTTAGGACTAGTTTTACCGGGGAGCTGTTTTTT.

This clone was seen only a few times. The rearrangement uses TRBV7-9 and TRBJ2-3; 7 bases map to TRBD2. The CDR3 contains 16 residues. Germline loops: CDR1 SEHNR, CDR2 FQNEAQ (reference sequence). V shed 1 base, J shed 4 bases, and the junction held 8 bases outside the gene matches. The CDR3, as DNA: TGTGCCAGCAGCTTAGACGGCGGGGGTAGCTCAGATACGCAGTATTTT. This encodes CASSLDGGGSSDTQYF.

Here the CDR3 reads CASSQRLAGEETQYF. DNA for the CDR3: TGTGCCAGCAGTCAGAGACTAGCGGGGGAGGAGACCCAGTACTTC. The chain employs TRBV6-1 and TRBJ2-5; 12 bases are a match to TRBD2. The germline V gene encodes CDR1 MNHNS and CDR2 SASEGT. The J segment lost 5 bases and the V segment lost 5 bases, leaving 6 bases of the junction unmatched. The CDR3 contains 15 residues.

The chain employs TRBV9 and TRBJ2-1; 10 nucleotides agree with TRBD1. In germline, CDR1 is SGDLS, CDR2 YYNGEE. With V trimmed by 0 bases and J by 7 bases, 7 bases remained unmatched. CDR3 length: 16 amino acids. The CDR3 loop is CASSVARTGGWNEQFF. DNA for the CDR3: TGTGCCAGCAGCGTAGCACGGACAGGGGGTTGGAATGAGCAGTTCTTC.

In regard to this clone: In this CDR3 the conserved last residue, phenylalanine or tryptophan, is missing, so a read error is likely. The chain links TRBV4-2 to TRBJ1-1, with 7 bases lining up with TRBD1. Looked up from germline, CDR1 is LGHNA and CDR2 is YNFKEQ. CDR3 length equals 14 residues. Trimming cost V 4 bases and J 6 bases; bases outside gene matches: 8. Here the CDR3 DNA reads TGTGCCAGCAGCCTTACAACAGGGGACCCTGAAGCTTTCCTT. Its translation: CASSLTTGDPEAFL.

For the CDR3, the DNA is TGTGCCAGCAGCCCTTGGACAGGGGAAGGCTACACCTTC. This sequence encodes CASSPWTGEGYTF. The chain couples TRBV5-8 to TRBJ1-2; TRBD1 aligns across 9 bases. The V and J ends lost 4 bases and 8 bases, in that order; junction bases with no gene match: 6. This CDR3 has 13 amino acids. The germline V gene has CDR1 SGHTS and CDR2 YDEGEE.

CDR3 bases: TGCGCCAGCAGCCAAGATCGGGGTCAGCCCCAGCATTTT. As protein: CASSQDRGQPQHF. The chain employs TRBV4-1 and TRBJ1-5; no firm D call. Germline CDR1 and CDR2: MGHRA and YSYEKL. V was clipped by 0 bases and J by 6 bases, with 6 bases between them. The CDR3 spans 13 residues.